This T cell receptor (beta chain) originates from a study of shared clonotypes between healthy human individuals. Study details: Every donor yielded three CD4 naive, three CD4 memory, two CD8 naive and one CD8 memory plate. The study, taken as a whole, reports: A reduction in generation probabilities was seen for non-shared clonotypes relative to those shared by all four donors. What naive subsets generally showed was a larger estimated richness than memory subsets showed. Exclusively blood specimens were collected; tissue repertoires likely differ.

Libraries were prepared by immunoSEQ multiplex PCR; TCRdb keeps only in-frame clonotypes and omits some of them. The repertoire holds around 2.1 million clones, with about 93% as singletons. CD45RO-negative CD8 cells positively selected for CCR7 made up the naive population, which excluded terminally differentiated effector memory CD45RA+ cells. The sample holds one count of this clone. Its antigen remains unknown. Trimming removed 5 bases from V and 8 bases from J; junction bases left unmatched: 21. The CDR3 is made up of 18 amino acids. The germline V gene encodes CDR1 ENHRY and CDR2 SYGVKD. This clonotype originated in a man in his late teens or twenties in good health. Some clones in this sample may be carry-over from other donors' samples. Input material: naive CD8+ T cells from PBMCs. The chain employs TRBV10-3 and TRBJ1-2, with TRBD1 matching over 9 bases. The CDR3 sequence: CAISSPTLYRGQENGYTF. DNA for the CDR3: TGTGCCATCAGTAGCCCCACTCTTTACAGGGGGCAGGAAAACGGCTACACCTTC.